One and the same sample provided the 26 T cell receptor beta chains below, sequenced in a study of blood T cell repertoires in COVID-19. Profiling relied on immunoSEQ multiplex PCR, and the TCRdb table lists in-frame clones only, not all of them. The sample records roughly 200,000 clones, more than 70% being singletons. Sequencing input: PBMCs or T cells enriched from blood (not recorded which). The source is a woman aged 25 to 39 who had recovered from COVID-19.

V gene TRBV7-8 combines with J gene TRBJ1-6; 9 positions match TRBD1. The junction had 6 bases not matched to a gene; V was cut back by 6 bases and J by 6 bases. The CDR3 consists of 15 residues. Germline CDR1 and CDR2: SGHVS and FQNEAQ. The CDR3 loop is CASSTLTGGNSPLHF. The CDR3 DNA follows: TGTGCCAGCAGTACGTTGACAGGGGGTAATTCACCCCTCCACTTT.

This clone showed up just once. The gene calls are TRBV24-1 and TRBJ1-1; 8 positions match TRBD1. The CDR3 has 13 residues. The germline gives CDR1 KGHDR, CDR2 SFDVKD. V was pared by 5 bases and J by 5 bases, with 3 bases of the junction left unmatched. DNA for the CDR3: TGTGCCACCAGTGGGAGGACAGGGACTGAAGCTTTCTTT. It is translated as CATSGRTGTEAFF.

The chain links TRBV10-3 to TRBJ1-2; possibly TRBD1 for D (5 bases). Germline V gives CDR1 ENHRY, CDR2 SYGVKD. Trimming left V 6 bases short and J 3 bases short, with 20 bases between. This CDR3 has 16 amino acids. CDR3 DNA: TGTGCCATCAGAGTTTCCGAAGGACAAGCTGACTATGGCTACACCTTC. The encoded protein is CAIRVSEGQADYGYTF.

The chain has TRBV28 and TRBJ2-7; 7 nucleotides align to TRBD2. CDR3 length: 15 amino acids. Trimming at V came to 4 bases and at J to 2 bases, leaving 8 bases not matched to a gene. The germline V gene encodes CDR1 MDHEN and CDR2 SYDVKM. The CDR3 is CASSSDAGVPYEQYF. CDR3 bases: TGTGCCAGCAGTTCGGACGCGGGAGTCCCCTACGAGCAGTACTTC.

The CDR3: CASSVRRASGSPGELFF. DNA of the CDR3: TGTGCCAGCAGCGTCCGTCGGGCTAGCGGGAGCCCCGGGGAGCTGTTTTTT. The chain uses TRBV11-2 and TRBJ2-2, with TRBD2 matching over 10 bases. The germline V gene has CDR1 SGHAT and CDR2 FQNNGV. The CDR3 consists of 17 residues. Trimming at V came to 5 bases and at J to 6 bases, leaving 12 bases not matched to a gene. The whole variable domain, remainder taken from reference TRBV11-2 and TRBJ2-2, is EAGVAQSPRYKIIEKRQSVAFWCNPISGHATLYWYQQILGQGPKLLIQFQNNGVVDDSQLPKDRFSAERLKGVDSTLKIQPAKLEDSAVYLCASSVRRASGSPGELFFGEGSRLTVL.

The chain has TRBV5-1 and TRBJ1-2, with D possibly matching TRBD1 (5 bases). The CDR3 contains 14 residues. The V gene's germline CDR1 is SGHRS and CDR2 YFSETQ. V was cut by 5 bases and J by 2 bases, with 13 bases left in between. In DNA form, the CDR3 reads TGCGCCAGCAGGGATAACGGGGGGAACTATGGCTACACCTTC. It codes for CASRDNGGNYGYTF.

The chain is built from TRBV5-1 and TRBJ2-3, with 7 positions matching TRBD2. Trimming took 3 bases from V and 4 from J; bases not matched to a gene: 8. The CDR3 is 15 residues long. Germline V lookup: CDR1 SGHRS, CDR2 YFSETQ. In DNA form, the CDR3 reads TGCGCCAGCAGCTCTAGCGGCGCGGGCCCAGATACGCAGTATTTT. This gives the protein CASSSSGAGPDTQYF.

Only one count was recorded for this clone. In DNA form, the CDR3 reads TGTGCCAGCAGTTACCTCGTGGGGGCGGGAGAGGGAGGCAATGAGCAGTTCTTC. It encodes CASSYLVGAGEGGNEQFF. The gene calls are TRBV6-2 or TRBV6-3 and TRBJ2-1; TRBD2 is a possible D gene (7 bases). Germline V lookup: CDR1 MNHEY, CDR2 SVGEGT. CDR3 size: 18 residues. The V and J ends lost 2 bases and 6 bases respectively, with 23 bases between them.

In this sample, this clone turned up once. The chain employs TRBV2 and TRBJ1-1; 7 positions agree with TRBD1. V was clipped by 4 bases and J by 6 bases; unmatched bases: 17. This CDR3 contains 17 residues. Germline CDR1 and CDR2: SNHLY and FYNNEI. The CDR3 loop reads CASSGPSRQGEISEAFF. In nucleotides, the CDR3 is TGTGCCAGCAGTGGTCCTTCCCGGCAGGGGGAGATTTCTGAAGCTTTCTTT.

The chain combines TRBV3-1 (or the pseudogene TRBV3-2) with TRBJ2-7; 11 bases align to TRBD1. Germline CDR1 and CDR2: LGHDT and YNNKEL (reference sequence). The CDR3 loop spans 13 amino acids. Trimming removed 4 bases from V and 6 bases from J; junction bases left unmatched: 2. CDR3 amino acids: CASSRGTGGEQYF. CDR3 nucleotides: TGTGCCAGCAGCCGGGGGACAGGGGGCGAGCAGTACTTC.

The chain combines TRBV5-8 with TRBJ2-6, with 7 nucleotides matching TRBD1. Germline V gives CDR1 SGHTS, CDR2 YDEGEE. With V trimmed by 4 bases and J by 0 bases, 4 bases remained unmatched. The CDR3 length is 16 residues. DNA for the CDR3: TGTGCCAGCAGCAGGGGACAGATCTCTGGGGCCAACGTCCTGACTTTC. As protein: CASSRGQISGANVLTF.

Only a few counts were recorded for this clone. V and J are TRBV5-1 and TRBJ2-7; 8 bases fit TRBD2. V was pared by 4 bases and J by 3 bases, with 6 bases of the junction left unmatched. Germline V CDR1 and CDR2: SGHRS, YFSETQ. The CDR3 spans 14 residues. Here the CDR3 DNA reads TGCGCCAGCAGCGTAGGAGCGGGAGTCTACGAGCAGTACTTC. Translation gives CASSVGAGVYEQYF. Looking up the rest from reference TRBV5-1 and TRBJ2-7 gives the full variable domain: KAGVTQTPRYLIKTRGQQVTLSCSPISGHRSVSWYQQTPGQGLQFLFEYFSETQRNKGNFPGRFSGRQFSNSRSEMNVSTLELGDSALYLCASSVGAGVYEQYFGPGTRLTVT.

This clone was seen once. The genes are TRBV9 and TRBJ1-2; 8 bases match TRBD1. V lost 0 bases and J lost 4; bases outside the gene matches: 8. This CDR3 comprises 16 residues. Germline assignment: CDR1 SGDLS and CDR2 YYNGEE. CDR3 sequence (DNA): TGTGCCAGCAGCGTAGCACGGGACAGGAGCTCCTATGGCTACACCTTC. Residues: CASSVARDRSSYGYTF.

The rearrangement uses TRBV7-6 and TRBJ2-1; the D is unclear. This CDR3 region has 14 residues. CDR1 SGHVS and CDR2 FNYEAQ come from the germline V gene. V shed 1 base and J shed 3 bases, with 7 bases lying between them. In DNA, the CDR3 is TGTGCCAGCAGCTTAGTCCCAGGCTACAATGAGCAGTTCTTC. Translated: CASSLVPGYNEQFF.

The chain has TRBV7-6 and TRBJ2-7; TRBD1 matches at 9 bases. The CDR3 sequence is 17 residues long. Unmatched junction bases numbered 8, after V lost 0 bases and J lost 2 bases. The germline V gene encodes CDR1 SGHVS and CDR2 FNYEAQ. The CDR3 is CASSLATGTGRAYEQYF. The CDR3 bases are TGTGCCAGCAGCTTAGCGACCGGGACAGGGCGAGCCTACGAGCAGTACTTC.

This clone was seen a single time. The V gene is TRBV11-2, the J gene TRBJ1-1; the D gene is possibly TRBD1 (5 bases). Germline V gene lookup returns CDR1 SGHAT and CDR2 FQNNGV. V lost 3 bases to trimming and J lost 6 bases, with 14 bases between them. The CDR3 extends over 14 amino acids. The CDR3 protein is CASSFFTAGAEAFF. As DNA, the CDR3 is TGTGCCAGCAGCTTCTTTACAGCGGGGGCTGAAGCTTTCTTT.

The chain has TRBV29-1 and TRBJ2-7; 8 bases align to TRBD2. Germline V gene data show CDR1 as SQVTM and CDR2 as ANQGSEA. The V gene end was trimmed by 6 bases and the J gene end by 2 bases; junction bases not matched to a gene: 9. This CDR3 contains 14 residues. The CDR3 here is CSVEEGRGAYEQYF. The CDR3, as DNA: TGCAGCGTCGAGGAAGGGCGGGGGGCCTACGAGCAGTACTTC.

This clone was detected only once. This chain links TRBV9 with TRBJ2-3; 8 bases fit TRBD1. The V and J ends lost 2 bases and 4 bases, in that order; junction bases with no gene match: 6. Germline V gene lookup returns CDR1 SGDLS and CDR2 YYNGEE. This CDR3 contains 15 residues. CDR3 in DNA: TGTGCCAGCAGCGTTCCTCAGGGGGCAGCAGATACGCAGTATTTT. Its translation: CASSVPQGAADTQYF.

The rearrangement links TRBV7-2 to TRBJ2-7; tentative D call: TRBD2 (7 bases). Germline V gene data show CDR1 as SGHTA and CDR2 as FQGNSA. V was trimmed by 5 bases and J by 3 bases, leaving 29 bases between them. This CDR3 has 19 amino acids. As DNA, the CDR3 is TGTGCCAGCAGCCCGATGACTGGGGGGGCGAGCTTAAGGTACTACGAGCAGTACTTC. Translated: CASSPMTGGASLRYYEQYF.

This chain links TRBV5-4 with TRBJ2-3; TRBD1 matches 10 bases. The CDR3 totals 15 residues. V shed 5 bases and J 5 bases; nucleotides not matched to a gene: 8. Per germline, CDR1 SGHNT and CDR2 YYREEE (reference sequence). The CDR3: CASSAGTGVKDTQYF. The CDR3 DNA reads TGTGCCAGCAGTGCCGGGACAGGGGTTAAAGATACGCAGTATTTT.

The V gene is TRBV27, the J gene TRBJ2-7; D possibly corresponds to TRBD2 (6 bases). This CDR3 contains 13 residues. Trimming cost V 2 bases and J 7 bases, with 12 bases left between them. Germline V gene lookup returns CDR1 MNHEY and CDR2 SMNVEV (reference sequence). The CDR3 region is CASSLPPGGEQYF. The CDR3 DNA reads as TGTGCCAGCAGTTTACCCCCTGGGGGGGAGCAGTACTTC.

The chain recombines TRBV4-1 with TRBJ1-4, with 8 bases aligning to TRBD1. The CDR3 consists of 16 residues. The V gene end was trimmed by 2 bases and the J gene end by 4 bases; junction bases not matched to a gene: 6. Germline V gene data show CDR1 as MGHRA and CDR2 as YSYEKL. The CDR3 sequence: CASSQRPGQVNEKLFF. The CDR3 region has the DNA TGCGCCAGCAGCCAACGACCGGGACAGGTTAATGAAAAACTGTTTTTT.

V usage is TRBV19 and J usage is TRBJ1-6; D gene unclear. V was shortened by 0 bases and J by 9 bases, with 12 bases between the two germline ends. CDR1 and CDR2 (germline): LNHDA, SQIVND (reference sequence). The CDR3 covers 15 residues. The CDR3 bases are TGTGCCAGTAGTATAGATCTTTTACAGTCTTCACCCCTCCACTTT. It translates to CASSIDLLQSSPLHF.

This clone appeared a few times. V and J are TRBV19 and TRBJ2-7; TRBD1 matches at 7 bases. Trimming cost V 4 bases and J 6 bases; bases outside gene matches: 12. Germline V gene sequence: CDR1 LNHDA, CDR2 SQIVND (reference sequence). The CDR3 is 15 amino acids. In nucleotides, the CDR3 is TGTGCCAGTAGTAGAGCGACAGGGTTAAAAATCGAGCAGTACTTC. Protein sequence: CASSRATGLKIEQYF.

The V and J genes are TRBV27 and TRBJ1-6; D not certain. CDR1 is MNHEY, CDR2 SMNVEV, per germline (reference sequence). The V and J ends lost 2 bases and 6 bases respectively, with 8 bases between them. The CDR3 consists of 14 residues. The CDR3 loop reads CASSLEGFNSPLHF. The CDR3 region has the DNA TGTGCCAGCAGTTTAGAGGGCTTTAATTCACCCCTCCACTTT.

This rearrangement joins TRBV5-1 to TRBJ2-7; 11 bases line up with TRBD2. The V segment lost 4 bases and the J segment 3 bases; nucleotides outside the gene matches: 12. Germline-derived CDR1 and CDR2 are SGHRS and YFSETQ. The CDR3 covers 17 residues. CDR3 amino acids: CASSPSGGLAGGYEQYF. Written as DNA, the CDR3 is TGCGCCAGCAGCCCATCGGGAGGGCTAGCGGGAGGCTACGAGCAGTACTTC.